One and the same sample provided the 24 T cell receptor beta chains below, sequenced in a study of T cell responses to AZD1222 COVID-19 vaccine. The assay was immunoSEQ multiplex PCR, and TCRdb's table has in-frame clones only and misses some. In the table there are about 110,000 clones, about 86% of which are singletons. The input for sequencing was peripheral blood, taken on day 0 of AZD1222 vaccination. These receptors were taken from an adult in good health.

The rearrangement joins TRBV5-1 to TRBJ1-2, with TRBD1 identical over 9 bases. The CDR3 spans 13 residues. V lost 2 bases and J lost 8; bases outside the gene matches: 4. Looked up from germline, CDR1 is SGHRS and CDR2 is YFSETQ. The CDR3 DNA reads TGCGCCAGCAGCTTCGGGACAGGGATCGGCTACACCTTC. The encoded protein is CASSFGTGIGYTF.

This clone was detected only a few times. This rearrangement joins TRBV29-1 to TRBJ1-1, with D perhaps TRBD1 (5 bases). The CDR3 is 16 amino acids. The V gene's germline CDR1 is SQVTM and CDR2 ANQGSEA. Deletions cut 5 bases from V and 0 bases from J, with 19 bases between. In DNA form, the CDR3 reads TGCAGCGTTAGCCTTGGGGCGGGGGGAATGAACACTGAAGCTTTCTTT. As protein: CSVSLGAGGMNTEAFF.

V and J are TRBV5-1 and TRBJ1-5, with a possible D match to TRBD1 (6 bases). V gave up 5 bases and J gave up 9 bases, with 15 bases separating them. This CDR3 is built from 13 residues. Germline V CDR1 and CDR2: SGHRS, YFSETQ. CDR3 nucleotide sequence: TGCGCCAGCAGTATGGAACAGGGAGCGCCCCAGCATTTT. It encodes CASSMEQGAPQHF.

The CDR3 bases are TGTGCCAGCAGTTCACAGTGGGCAGGGGGCTACACCTTC. Its protein product is CASSSQWAGGYTF. The V gene is TRBV6-5, the J gene TRBJ1-2; tentative D call: TRBD1 (5 bases). Germline CDR1 is MNHEY and CDR2 is SVGAGI. The CDR3 runs to 13 residues. Trimming stripped 4 bases from V and 8 bases from J, with 14 bases between.

This CDR3 reads CASSEAEGGGNTIYF. CDR3 sequence (DNA): TGTGCCAGCAGTGAAGCAGAGGGCGGAGGAAACACCATATATTTT. The rearrangement joins TRBV25-1 to TRBJ1-3; D remains unclear. Germline V gene sequence: CDR1 MGHDK, CDR2 SYGVNS. Trimming pared 2 bases from V and 4 bases from J, leaving 12 bases between. The CDR3 extends over 15 amino acids.

CDR3 in amino acids: CASSYRDGGSYEQYF. CDR3 DNA sequence: TGTGCCAGCAGCTACCGGGACGGAGGCTCCTACGAGCAGTACTTC. This sequence joins TRBV13 and TRBJ2-7; D possibly uses TRBD1 or TRBD2 (5 bases each). CDR1 PRHDT and CDR2 FYEKMQ come from the germline V gene (reference sequence). CDR3 size: 15 residues. V dropped 4 bases and J dropped 0 bases, with 13 bases sitting between them.

CDR3 loop: CATRRGPGNTGELFF. The CDR3 DNA reads TGTGCCACCCGACGGGGGCCGGGGAACACCGGGGAGCTGTTTTTT. This chain links TRBV24-1 with TRBJ2-2, with D possibly being TRBD1 or TRBD2 (6 bases each). The CDR3 loop spans 15 amino acids. CDR1 KGHDR and CDR2 SFDVKD come from the germline V gene. Deletions cut 9 bases from V and 1 base from J, with 14 bases between.

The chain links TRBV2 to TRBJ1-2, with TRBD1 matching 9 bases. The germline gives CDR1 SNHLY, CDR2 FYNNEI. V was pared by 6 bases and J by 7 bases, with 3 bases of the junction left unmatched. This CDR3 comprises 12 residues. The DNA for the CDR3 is TGTGCCAGCAGCGGGACAGGGTTTGGCTACACCTTC. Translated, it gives CASSGTGFGYTF.

The CDR3 loop is CASSVGQGDTEAFF. CDR3 DNA sequence: TGTGCCAGCAGCGTGGGGCAGGGCGACACTGAAGCTTTCTTT. This chain links TRBV2 with TRBJ1-1, with D possibly matching TRBD1 (5 bases). Germline V gives CDR1 SNHLY, CDR2 FYNNEI. The CDR3 length is 14 residues. Between the trimmed V and J ends, which lost 6 bases and 3 bases, there was a span of 14 bases.

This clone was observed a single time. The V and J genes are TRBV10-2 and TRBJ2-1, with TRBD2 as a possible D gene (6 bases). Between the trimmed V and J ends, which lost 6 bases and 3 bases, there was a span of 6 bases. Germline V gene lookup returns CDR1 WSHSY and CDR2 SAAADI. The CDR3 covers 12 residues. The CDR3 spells CASSGSYNEQFF. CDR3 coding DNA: TGCGCCAGCAGCGGGAGCTACAATGAGCAGTTCTTC.

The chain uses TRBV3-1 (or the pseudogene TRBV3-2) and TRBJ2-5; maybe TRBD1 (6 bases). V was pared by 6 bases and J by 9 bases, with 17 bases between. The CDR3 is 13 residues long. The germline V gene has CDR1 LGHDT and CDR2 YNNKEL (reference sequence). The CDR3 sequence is CASRPGQSEAQYF. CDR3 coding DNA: TGTGCCAGCAGGCCAGGACAGAGCGAGGCCCAGTACTTC.

The CDR3 reads CASSPAGGAPNNEQFF. In DNA form, the CDR3 reads TGTGCCAGCAGCCCAGCCGGGGGGGCCCCTAACAATGAGCAGTTCTTC. The chain is built from TRBV7-2 and TRBJ2-1; 8 bases map to TRBD2. V dropped 5 bases and J dropped 5; count of bases not matched to a gene: 11. Germline CDR1 SGHTA, CDR2 FQGNSA. The CDR3 is made up of 16 amino acids. Combining the CDR3 with reference TRBV7-2 and TRBJ2-1 gives the whole variable domain GAGVSQSPSNKVTEKGKDVELRCDPISGHTALYWYRQSLGQGLEFLIYFQGNSAPDKSGLPSDRFSAERTGGSVSTLTIQRTQQEDSAVYLCASSPAGGAPNNEQFFGPGTRLTVL.

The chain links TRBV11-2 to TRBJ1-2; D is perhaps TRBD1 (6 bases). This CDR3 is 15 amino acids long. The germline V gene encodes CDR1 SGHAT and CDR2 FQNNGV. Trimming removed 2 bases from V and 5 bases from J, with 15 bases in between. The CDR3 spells CASSLYGRGPYGYTF. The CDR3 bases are TGTGCCAGCAGCTTATATGGCAGGGGCCCTTATGGCTACACCTTC.

CDR3 protein: CASSSDRSSYEQYF. The DNA of the CDR3 is TGTGCCAGCTCTTCCGACCGATCCTCCTACGAGCAGTACTTC. This chain connects TRBV18 to TRBJ2-7; D unresolved. The V end lost 6 bases, the J end lost 0 bases, and 12 bases lay between the germline ends. The CDR3 consists of 14 residues. Germline V gene lookup returns CDR1 KGHSH and CDR2 LQKENI.

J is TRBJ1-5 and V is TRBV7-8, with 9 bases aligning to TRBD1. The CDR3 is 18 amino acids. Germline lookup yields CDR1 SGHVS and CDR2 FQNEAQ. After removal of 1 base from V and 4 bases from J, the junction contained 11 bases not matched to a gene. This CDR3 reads CASSLEGGGTGPNQPQHF. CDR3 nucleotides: TGTGCCAGCAGCTTAGAGGGGGGAGGGACAGGGCCAAATCAGCCCCAGCATTTT.

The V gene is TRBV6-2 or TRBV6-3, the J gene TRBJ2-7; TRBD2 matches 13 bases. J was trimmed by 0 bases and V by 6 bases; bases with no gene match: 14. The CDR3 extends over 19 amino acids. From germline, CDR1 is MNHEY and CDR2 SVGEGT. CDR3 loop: CASSSPVTSGGASSYEQYF. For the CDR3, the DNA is TGTGCCAGCAGCTCTCCCGTTACTAGCGGGGGGGCCAGCTCCTACGAGCAGTACTTC.

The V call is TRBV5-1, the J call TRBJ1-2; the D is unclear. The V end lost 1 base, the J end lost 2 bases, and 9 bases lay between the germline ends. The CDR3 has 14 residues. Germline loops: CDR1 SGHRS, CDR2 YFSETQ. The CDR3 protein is CASSLREVNYGYTF. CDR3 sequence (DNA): TGCGCCAGCAGCTTGAGGGAGGTGAACTATGGCTACACCTTC.

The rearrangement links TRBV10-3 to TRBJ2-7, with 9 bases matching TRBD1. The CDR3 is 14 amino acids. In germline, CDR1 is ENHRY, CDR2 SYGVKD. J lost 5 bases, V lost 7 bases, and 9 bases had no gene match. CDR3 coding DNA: TGTGCCATCATAGCCGGGACAGGGCGTCACGAGCAGTACTTC. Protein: CAIIAGTGRHEQYF.

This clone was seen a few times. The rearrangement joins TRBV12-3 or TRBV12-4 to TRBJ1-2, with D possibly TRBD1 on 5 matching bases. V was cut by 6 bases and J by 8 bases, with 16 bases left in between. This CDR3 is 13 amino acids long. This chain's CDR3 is CASSLQGSQGYTF. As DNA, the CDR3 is TGTGCCAGCAGCCTGCAGGGCTCTCAAGGCTACACCTTC.

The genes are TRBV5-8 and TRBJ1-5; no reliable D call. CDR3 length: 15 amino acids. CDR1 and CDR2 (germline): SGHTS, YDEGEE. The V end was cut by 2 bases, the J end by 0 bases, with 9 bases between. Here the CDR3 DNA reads TGTGCCAGCAGCTTAGAGTTATATAGCAATCAGCCCCAGCATTTT. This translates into CASSLELYSNQPQHF.

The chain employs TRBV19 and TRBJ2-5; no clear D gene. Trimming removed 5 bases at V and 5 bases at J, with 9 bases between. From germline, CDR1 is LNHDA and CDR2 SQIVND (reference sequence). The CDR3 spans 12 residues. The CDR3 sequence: CASSGRWETQYF. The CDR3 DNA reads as TGTGCCAGTAGTGGTCGGTGGGAGACCCAGTACTTC.

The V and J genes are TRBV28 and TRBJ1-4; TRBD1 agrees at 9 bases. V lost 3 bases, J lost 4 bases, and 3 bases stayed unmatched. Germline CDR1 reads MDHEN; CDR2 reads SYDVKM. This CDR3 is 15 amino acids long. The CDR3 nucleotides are TGTGCCAGCAGTTTTGAGACAGGGGGTAATGAAAAACTGTTTTTT. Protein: CASSFETGGNEKLFF.

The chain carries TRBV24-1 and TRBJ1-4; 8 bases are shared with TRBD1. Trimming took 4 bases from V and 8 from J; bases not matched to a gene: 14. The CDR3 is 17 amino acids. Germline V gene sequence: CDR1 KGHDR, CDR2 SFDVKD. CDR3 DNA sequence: TGTGCCACCAGTGACAACGACGGCAGGGGGCGGATCGAAAAACTGTTTTTT. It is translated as CATSDNDGRGRIEKLFF.

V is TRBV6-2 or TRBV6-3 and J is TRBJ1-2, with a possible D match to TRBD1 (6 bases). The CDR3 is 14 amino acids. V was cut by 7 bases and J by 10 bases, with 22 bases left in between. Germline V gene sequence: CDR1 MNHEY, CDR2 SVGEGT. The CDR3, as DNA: TGTGCCAGCAACCCTTCTGGACAGCGCAGCGCCTACACCTTC. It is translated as CASNPSGQRSAYTF.